The rows below give T cell receptor beta chains drawn from one sample of a study of T-cell memory formation after mild COVID-19. TCRdb re-called the 5' RACE reads with MiXCR, one entry per CDR3 protein. The data contain just over 60,000 distinct CDR3 sequences, less than 9.5% of them singletons. The sequencing input was PBMCs or a T cell subset sorted from them (not recorded which). The source of these receptors is a man aged 18 to 29 who had mild COVID-19 (a few samples of this study predate the infection). Cell type and time point are not known. CDR3s include the opening cysteine and the closing phenylalanine or tryptophan. Each record gives: J gene, V gene, CDR3 length, CDR3 protein.

TRBJ2-4,TRBV7-9,16,CASSFDNLGAKNIQYF
TRBJ2-5,TRBV6-5,14,CASSQIAGKKTQYF
TRBJ2-3,TRBV14,15,CASSFGRWGTDTQYF
TRBJ2-5,TRBV7-2,14,CASSLAGVWETQYF
TRBJ2-3,TRBV7-2,16,CASSLAPWGSTDTQYF
TRBJ2-6,TRBV5-1,15,CASKDSPSGANVLTF
TRBJ1-5,TRBV7-9,15,CASSLEAGSNQPQHF
TRBJ2-3,TRBV5-1,18,CASSLAGRPAGSTDTQYF
TRBJ2-1,TRBV2,13,CASSVLKVYEQFF
TRBJ2-1,TRBV5-1,16,CASSYPGGPRYNEQFF
TRBJ2-6,TRBV12-3/TRBV12-4,15,CASSTRAPGANVLTF
TRBJ2-1,TRBV4-3,13,CASSPTAYNEQFF
TRBJ2-5,TRBV20-1,14,CSASFAGGRETQYF
TRBJ2-2,TRBV6-4,15,CASSRLPTNTGELFF
TRBJ1-2,TRBV30,14,CAWSEPGLLYGYTF
TRBJ2-2,TRBV29-1,12,CSGGRGTGELFF
TRBJ1-5,TRBV5-1,15,CASSLDGGAAQPQHF
TRBJ2-3,TRBV7-9,15,CASSAGTSITDTQYF
TRBJ2-1,TRBV7-9,14,CASSGGPSYNEQFF
TRBJ2-5,TRBV7-2,14,CASSPRVSQETQYF
TRBJ1-1,TRBV5-8,16,CASSIYTGAMNTEAFF
TRBJ1-1,TRBV7-2,14,CASSRGGMNTEAFF
TRBJ1-2,TRBV7-2,16,CASSLLGGLVNYGYTF
TRBJ1-1,TRBV4-1,14,CASRSLTRNTEAFF
TRBJ2-6,TRBV6-2/TRBV6-3,17,CASTLLWGRSGANVLTF
TRBJ2-3,TRBV7-3,14,CASSPTSSRDTQYF
TRBJ1-5,TRBV11-2,14,CASSVGTGGQPQHF
TRBJ2-5,TRBV5-1,14,CASSLASLSETQYF
TRBJ2-1,TRBV4-1,16,CASSHPTGTSYNEQFF
TRBJ1-4,TRBV5-1,16,CASSRAGTGGNEKLFF
TRBJ2-4,TRBV7-2,13,CASSYARGDIQYF
TRBJ2-3,TRBV3-1,13,CASSFIGTDTQYF
TRBJ2-4,TRBV29-1,13,CSVEEGNKNIQYF
TRBJ1-4,TRBV5-1,17,CASSSPGQLGTNEKLFF
TRBJ2-1,TRBV7-2,14,CASSPPGAGYEQFF
TRBJ2-7,TRBV14,17,CASSQDESPGYSYEQYF
TRBJ2-1,TRBV18,12,CASSGDPNEQFF
TRBJ2-1,TRBV6-4,13,CASSIGLANEQFF
TRBJ2-5,TRBV7-2,16,CASSRRDSGGVETQYF
TRBJ2-3,TRBV7-2,17,CASSLNPGRGRTDTQYF
TRBJ2-3,TRBV3-1,15,CASSQMTSSFETQYF
TRBJ2-6,TRBV6-5,17,CASSPRQGAGGANVLTF
TRBJ1-1,TRBV7-9,13,CASSTQGGTEAFF
TRBJ1-6,TRBV7-9,13,CASSLDYNSPLHF
TRBJ1-3,TRBV15,13,CATKPSSGNTIYF
TRBJ2-3,TRBV7-7,15,CASSIRTGSTDTQYF
TRBJ2-7,TRBV11-2,15,CASSLQRGGLHEQYF
TRBJ1-1,TRBV18,14,CASSAGQANTEAFF
TRBJ1-5,TRBV4-3,15,CASSQDARQTWPQHF